The clone carrying this T cell receptor beta chain was seen more than once but under ten times. Its cognate antigen is unknown. This sample is part of a study of early T cells in non-severe SARS-CoV-2 infection. Study-level background: Chains were unpaired, as sequencing was done on bulk RNA from unsorted whole blood.

General observations from the study: Matches to VDJdb favored anti-spike CD8 responses and missed private and CD4 specificities.

Individual cDNA molecules received unique molecular identifiers during library preparation. Using its own MiXCR run on the 5' RACE reads, TCRdb lists one record per CDR3 protein. The sample lists 55,000 to 75,000 distinct CDR3 sequences, 7% to 8% occurring once. V shed 7 bases and J 2 bases; nucleotides not matched to a gene: 7. The CDR3 covers 16 residues. From germline, CDR1 is MNHEY and CDR2 SMNVEV (reference sequence). The rearrangement links TRBV27 to TRBJ2-3; 12 nucleotides match TRBD1. Sequenced sample: whole blood. The source of this sequence is an adult who was a healthcare worker with PCR-confirmed SARS-CoV-2 infection or an uninfected control (not recorded which). This chain's CDR3 is CASITGTGGNTDTQYF. In DNA, the CDR3 is TGTGCCAGCATCACCGGGACAGGGGGCAACACAGATACGCAGTATTTT.